This TCR beta chain was captured in a study of blood T cell repertoires in COVID-19. Study context: Some COVID-19 samples were acute and others convalescent; all came from the United States, Italy and Spain. The analysed material was cDNA or gDNA that came from T cells, B-cell-depleted T cells, or PBMCs.

CDR1 is SNHLY and CDR2 is FYNNEI in the germline V gene. The CDR3 spans 15 residues. The V end lost 3 bases, the J end lost 4 bases, and 13 bases lay between the germline ends. In the source study's methods: Nucleated cell number was recorded as an estimate derived from reference gene primer amplification. Produced via immunoSEQ multiplex PCR; TCRdb's table is partial and in-frame only. That table supplies the V and J calls and clone size; D and trimming were determined from the DNA. The profile shows approximately 210,000 clones, more than 75% of them singletons. V and J are TRBV2 and TRBJ1-5; D is unresolved. What was sequenced was peripheral blood. This receptor was identified in a human donor in a cohort sampled during active COVID-19. The CDR3, as DNA: TGTGCCAGCAGTGAGGCACGTACAGAAAATCAGCCCCAGCATTTT. It is translated as CASSEARTENQPQHF.